This TCR beta chain was documented in a study of cytomegalovirus exposure and HLA in healthy donors. As for the study in general: As released early, the data held roughly 85 million unique TCRs from HLA-typed donors.

Germline values: CDR1 SGHNT, CDR2 YENEEA. The length of the CDR3 is 15 residues. V was pared by 4 bases and J by 4 bases, with 6 bases of the junction left unmatched. This clone showed up just once. Both 60 Vbeta primers and 13 Jbeta primers went into the PCR. Original handling: Among the unique TCR beta chains that a later analysis counted, about 85 million in all, 10 million to 14 million were shared. Profiled with immunoSEQ multiplex PCR; TCRdb holds only in-frame clones, not every one. V, J and clone size were drawn from that table, and D and trimming were deduced from the DNA. This table has 100,000 to 150,000 clones, more than 75% appearing once.

This rearrangement joins TRBV11-3 to TRBJ2-1; 8 nucleotides agree with TRBD2. Sequenced input: PBMCs. The receptor's source is a young man in good health and CMV-seropositive. The CDR3: CASSSGLARYNEQFF. As DNA, the CDR3 is TGTGCCAGCAGCTCCGGACTAGCCAGGTACAATGAGCAGTTCTTC.